These 3 T cell receptor beta chains were all obtained from the same sample, sequenced in a study of blood T cells in healthy people across ages. Primers used in a second PCR of about 7 to 12 cycles were a sample-barcoded 5' primer and a J-beta primer mix. Each CDR3 protein gets one entry after TCRdb re-called the 5' RACE reads with MiXCR. The sample carries around 780,000 distinct CDR3 sequences, 20% to 30% recorded once. A further study also used this sample, focusing on T cells of mothers and their children.

Input material: blood. Source of these receptors: a boy younger than 18 in good health.

This clonotype was seen only a few times. The rearrangement joins TRBV12-3 or TRBV12-4 to TRBJ1-4, with 7 bases matching TRBD1. This CDR3 is 17 amino acids long. The trim removed 5 bases at V and 5 bases at J, leaving 14 bases unmatched. The CDR3: CASSLSGTVPPNEKLFF. The CDR3 bases are TGTGCCAGCAGTCTGTCCGGGACAGTTCCGCCCAATGAAAAACTGTTTTTT.

V usage is TRBV5-1 and J usage is TRBJ2-7; 9 bases are shared with TRBD2. This CDR3 is built from 18 residues. The germline V gene encodes CDR1 SGHRS and CDR2 YFSETQ. J gave up 3 bases and V 0 bases, and 13 bases lay outside the gene matches. The CDR3 DNA sequence: TGCGCCAGCAGCTTGGGAGCGGGGGGCCCCCTTAGGGTCTACGAGCAGTACTTC. This codes for CASSLGAGGPLRVYEQYF.

The table lists this clonotype with a count of one. The V gene is TRBV5-4, the J gene TRBJ1-2, with D possibly TRBD1 on 6 matching bases. V was shortened by 5 bases and J by 4 bases, with 12 bases between the two germline ends. From germline, CDR1 is SGHNT and CDR2 YYREEE (reference sequence). The CDR3 runs to 13 residues. The CDR3 region has the DNA TGTGCCAGCAGGGAGACAGGACTCTATGGCTACACCTTC. Encoded protein: CASRETGLYGYTF.